One and the same sample provided the 27 T cell receptor beta chains below, sequenced in a study of T cell responses to AZD1222 COVID-19 vaccine. Assay used: immunoSEQ multiplex PCR; TCRdb lists only in-frame clones, some missing. This table holds some 140,000 clones, roughly 90% found once. Specimen: peripheral blood, collected on day 0 of AZD1222 vaccination. These TCRs come from an adult in good health.

The chain combines TRBV6-4 with TRBJ2-1, with 7 nucleotides matching TRBD2. The V gene end was trimmed by 9 bases and the J gene end by 6 bases; junction bases not matched to a gene: 17. CDR1 and CDR2 from the germline V gene are MRHNA and SNTAGT. The CDR3 contains 16 residues. The CDR3: CASARLARGRGNEQFF. As DNA, the CDR3 is TGTGCCAGTGCCCGGCTCGCGAGAGGGAGGGGCAATGAGCAGTTCTTC.

The chain joins TRBV19 to TRBJ2-6; 7 bases fit TRBD1. V lost 0 bases to trimming and J lost 0 bases; unmatched junction nucleotides: 11. The CDR3 has 20 amino acids. Germline loops: CDR1 LNHDA, CDR2 SQIVND (reference sequence). The CDR3 spells CASSIDPTGLVSSGANVLTF. The CDR3 DNA follows: TGTGCCAGTAGTATAGACCCGACAGGGTTAGTATCCTCTGGGGCCAACGTCCTGACTTTC.

V gene TRBV6-1 combines with J gene TRBJ1-1; 8 nucleotides line up with TRBD1. The CDR3 length is 14 residues. The J segment lost 3 bases and the V segment lost 2 bases, leaving 2 bases of the junction unmatched. The V gene's germline CDR1 is MNHNS and CDR2 SASEGT. DNA for the CDR3: TGTGCCAGCAGTGAACGGGACAGGTACACTGAAGCTTTCTTT. Translation: CASSERDRYTEAFF.

This clone was observed once. This chain connects TRBV28 to TRBJ1-5; D uncertain. CDR1 and CDR2 (germline): MDHEN, SYDVKM. V was clipped by 6 bases and J by 3 bases, with 30 bases between them. There are 20 residues in the CDR3. The CDR3 region has the DNA TGTGCCAGCAGCTTTGTTGCGGTGACGGAAATTCCTAGGGTCAATCAGCCCCAGCATTTT. This sequence encodes CASSFVAVTEIPRVNQPQHF.

The rearrangement uses TRBV5-1 and TRBJ1-3; 10 bases map to TRBD1. This CDR3 is built from 16 residues. Germline loops: CDR1 SGHRS, CDR2 YFSETQ. V trimming: 2 bases; J trimming: 2 bases; junction bases outside the gene matches: 4. CDR3 protein: CASSFAGTGAGNTIYF. CDR3 in DNA: TGCGCCAGCAGCTTCGCTGGGACAGGGGCTGGAAACACCATATATTTT.

The V call is TRBV6-2 or TRBV6-3, the J call TRBJ1-5, with 8 bases matching TRBD1. V dropped 2 bases and J dropped 5; count of bases not matched to a gene: 5. The CDR3 is made up of 15 amino acids. Germline V lookup: CDR1 MNHEY, CDR2 SVGEGT. CDR3 DNA: TGTGCCAGCAGTTACACCTCGACAGGGGATCAGCCCCAGCATTTT. Translated: CASSYTSTGDQPQHF.

The chain has TRBV7-2 and TRBJ1-5; 11 bases map to TRBD1. CDR1 and CDR2 from the germline V gene are SGHTA and FQGNSA. The junction had 5 bases not matched to a gene; V was cut back by 5 bases and J by 5 bases. The CDR3 runs to 15 residues. The CDR3 region is CASSPDRGRDQPQHF. The CDR3 coding sequence is TGTGCCAGCAGCCCGGACAGGGGGCGGGATCAGCCCCAGCATTTT.

The table lists this clone with a few counts. The rearrangement links TRBV3-1 (or the pseudogene TRBV3-2) to TRBJ2-7; 13 bases align to TRBD2. CDR3 length: 16 residues. Germline CDR1 LGHDT, CDR2 YNNKEL (reference sequence). V was pared by 1 base and J by 6 bases, with 6 bases of the junction left unmatched. The CDR3 DNA sequence: TGTGCCAGCAGCCAAGTTGGACTAGCGGGAGTGTCCGAGCAGTACTTC. It codes for CASSQVGLAGVSEQYF.

This sequence joins TRBV19 and TRBJ1-4; 8 positions agree with TRBD1. CDR1 and CDR2 from the germline V gene are LNHDA and SQIVND (reference sequence). The V gene end was trimmed by 7 bases and the J gene end by 0 bases; junction bases not matched to a gene: 10. CDR3 length: 17 amino acids. CDR3 in DNA: TGTGCCAGTACCGACATAAGGACAGGGTCAACTAATGAAAAACTGTTTTTT. Its translation: CASTDIRTGSTNEKLFF.

V gene TRBV28 combines with J gene TRBJ1-5; 10 nucleotides match TRBD1. Unmatched junction bases numbered 6, after V lost 1 base and J lost 6 bases. The CDR3 has 16 residues. Germline V lookup: CDR1 MDHEN, CDR2 SYDVKM. The CDR3 sequence: CASSLLGGQGSQPQHF. CDR3 sequence (DNA): TGTGCCAGCAGTTTATTAGGGGGACAGGGGAGTCAGCCCCAGCATTTT.

The chain carries TRBV10-3 and TRBJ2-1; no clear D gene. The CDR3 totals 13 residues. Germline CDR1 is ENHRY and CDR2 is SYGVKD. Trimming pared 2 bases from V and 2 bases from J, leaving 4 bases between. The CDR3 sequence is CAISETTYNEQFF. CDR3 sequence (DNA): TGTGCCATCAGTGAGACGACCTACAATGAGCAGTTCTTC.

V is TRBV29-1 and J is TRBJ2-7, with TRBD2 matching 9 bases. CDR3 size: 15 residues. Germline loops: CDR1 SQVTM, CDR2 ANQGSEA. With 0 bases clipped from V and 3 bases from J, the junction kept 6 bases outside the gene matches. For the CDR3, the DNA is TGCAGCGTTGAAGATGGGGCTAGCGGGATCTACGAGCAGTACTTC. Translated, it gives CSVEDGASGIYEQYF.

The J gene is TRBJ1-2, the V gene TRBV4-1, with 10 bases that match TRBD1. This CDR3 is built from 16 residues. Trimming cost V 3 bases and J 4 bases; bases outside gene matches: 8. Germline loops: CDR1 MGHRA, CDR2 YSYEKL. The CDR3 reads CASSHDRDRGLYGYTF. For the CDR3, the DNA is TGCGCCAGCAGCCACGACCGGGACAGGGGACTCTATGGCTACACCTTC.

J is TRBJ1-6 and V is TRBV3-1 (or the pseudogene TRBV3-2), with 7 bases lining up with TRBD1. The V gene end was trimmed by 3 bases and the J gene end by 1 base; junction bases not matched to a gene: 15. The CDR3 is made up of 20 amino acids. Germline V gene data show CDR1 as LGHDT and CDR2 as YNNKEL (reference sequence). CDR3 nucleotide sequence: TGTGCCAGCAGCCACCGTGAGGGACAGTTCACACCATCCTATAATTCACCCCTCCACTTT. It specifies CASSHREGQFTPSYNSPLHF.

The V call is TRBV19, the J call TRBJ1-5; D gene uncertain. CDR3 size: 16 residues. Germline CDR1 is LNHDA and CDR2 is SQIVND (reference sequence). Trimming left V 3 bases short and J 4 bases short, with 16 bases between. DNA of the CDR3: TGTGCCAGTAGTATCCCACCGAACGTCCCAAATCAGCCCCAGCATTTT. Translated: CASSIPPNVPNQPQHF.

The V and J genes are TRBV6-1 and TRBJ1-1; no firm D call. The CDR3 loop spans 15 amino acids. CDR1 is MNHNS, CDR2 SASEGT, per germline. Between the trimmed V and J ends, which lost 0 bases and 3 bases, there was a span of 11 bases. The CDR3 DNA sequence: TGTGCCAGCAGTGAAGCTCTGGGAAGGTACACTGAAGCTTTCTTT. Protein sequence: CASSEALGRYTEAFF.

The V and J genes are TRBV5-4 and TRBJ1-6; unclear D gene. The CDR3 contains 15 residues. V lost 5 bases and J 6 bases, leaving 15 bases between the germline ends. The germline V gene has CDR1 SGHNT and CDR2 YYREEE (reference sequence). The CDR3: CASSLDGASNSPLHF. The CDR3 nucleotides read TGTGCCAGCAGTCTCGACGGAGCCAGTAATTCACCCCTCCACTTT.

The chain recombines TRBV6-2 or TRBV6-3 with TRBJ2-7; D remains ambiguous. Germline values: CDR1 MNHEY, CDR2 SVGEGT. The CDR3 is 15 amino acids. The V gene lost 2 bases and the J gene lost 3 bases, with 14 bases spanning the gap. CDR3 sequence reads: CASSYDGRSIYEQYF. DNA of the CDR3: TGTGCCAGCAGTTACGATGGCAGGAGCATCTACGAGCAGTACTTC.

The chain combines TRBV5-6 with TRBJ2-5; 11 bases are shared with TRBD2. J was trimmed by 4 bases and V by 1 base; bases with no gene match: 3. This CDR3 comprises 15 residues. Germline V gene sequence: CDR1 SGHDT, CDR2 YYEEEE. In DNA, the CDR3 is TGTGCCAGCAGCTTGAAGCTAGCGGGAGGAGAGACCCAGTACTTC. It is translated as CASSLKLAGGETQYF.

The gene calls are TRBV19 and TRBJ2-7; D unresolved. V shed 5 bases and J shed 3 bases, with 11 bases lying between them. The CDR3 is made up of 13 amino acids. Germline V lookup: CDR1 LNHDA, CDR2 SQIVND (reference sequence). The CDR3, as DNA: TGTGCCAGTAGTTTGGGCAGTAGCTACGAGCAGTACTTC. It translates to CASSLGSSYEQYF. Full variable domain (remainder filled in from reference TRBV19 and TRBJ2-7): DGGITQSPKYLFRKEGQNVTLSCEQNLNHDAMYWYRQDPGQGLRLIYYSQIVNDFQKGDIAEGYSVSREKKESFPLTVTSAQKNPTAFYLCASSLGSSYEQYFGPGTRLTVT.

The CDR3 reads CASSVSKNTEAFF. CDR3 coding DNA: TGTGCCAGCAGTGTATCAAAGAACACTGAAGCTTTCTTT. The rearrangement links TRBV25-1 to TRBJ1-1; D gene uncertain. V was shortened by 4 bases and J by 1 base, with 7 bases between the two germline ends. The V gene's germline CDR1 is MGHDK and CDR2 SYGVNS. The CDR3 contains 13 residues.

The chain combines TRBV29-1 with TRBJ1-1; D may be TRBD1 (6 bases). The germline CDR1 and CDR2 sequences are SQVTM and ANQGSEA. The CDR3 runs to 14 residues. Trimming stripped 4 bases from V and 0 bases from J, with 12 bases between. CDR3 nucleotides: TGCAGCGTTGCCCGACAGGACATGAACACTGAAGCTTTCTTT. Translated, it gives CSVARQDMNTEAFF. The full variable domain, with the rest looked up from reference TRBV29-1 and TRBJ1-1, is SAVISQKPSRDICQRGTSLTIQCQVDSQVTMMFWYRQQPGQSLTLIATANQGSEATYESGFVIDKFPISRPNLTFSTLTVSNMSPEDSSIYLCSVARQDMNTEAFFGQGTRLTVV.

J is TRBJ1-1 and V is TRBV6-6, with D hard to call. The ends were cut back, 7 bases at V and 0 bases at J, with 12 bases in the middle. Germline V CDR1 and CDR2: MNHNY, SVGAGI (reference sequence). The CDR3 is 14 residues long. This CDR3 is CASNLQSMNTEAFF. In DNA form, the CDR3 reads TGTGCCAGCAATTTACAGTCCATGAACACTGAAGCTTTCTTT.

CDR3 coding DNA: TGTGCCAGCAGCTTCCCGCGGCTAGCGGGAGTGGGGGAGGAGACCCAGTACTTC. Translated: CASSFPRLAGVGEETQYF. The chain recombines TRBV7-9 with TRBJ2-5; TRBD2 aligns across 10 bases. Germline CDR1 reads SEHNR; CDR2 reads FQNEAQ (reference sequence). With V trimmed by 3 bases and J by 5 bases, 15 bases remained unmatched. The CDR3 is 18 amino acids.

The rearrangement uses TRBV7-3 and TRBJ2-1; perhaps TRBD2 as D (5 bases). The CDR3 consists of 16 residues. Germline V gene data show CDR1 as SGHTA and CDR2 as FQGTGA. V gave up 5 bases and J gave up 0 bases, with 14 bases separating them. The CDR3 loop is CASSPLASSSYNEQFF. CDR3 coding DNA: TGTGCCAGCAGCCCCCTAGCTTCTAGCTCCTACAATGAGCAGTTCTTC.

The chain has TRBV9 and TRBJ2-3, with 10 nucleotides matching TRBD2. The CDR3 extends over 16 amino acids. With 0 bases clipped from V and 5 bases from J, the junction kept 6 bases outside the gene matches. CDR1 is SGDLS, CDR2 YYNGEE, per germline. CDR3 in DNA: TGTGCCAGCAGCGTAGAGGCTAGCGGGAGAGGAGATACGCAGTATTTT. Protein sequence: CASSVEASGRGDTQYF.

The chain is built from TRBV18 and TRBJ1-1; D is unresolved. CDR1 and CDR2 from the germline V gene are KGHSH and LQKENI. Trimming pared 3 bases from V and 4 bases from J, leaving 9 bases between. CDR3 size: 13 residues. DNA for the CDR3: TGTGCCAGCTCACCTAACGCTGGCACTGAAGCTTTCTTT. Amino acids: CASSPNAGTEAFF.